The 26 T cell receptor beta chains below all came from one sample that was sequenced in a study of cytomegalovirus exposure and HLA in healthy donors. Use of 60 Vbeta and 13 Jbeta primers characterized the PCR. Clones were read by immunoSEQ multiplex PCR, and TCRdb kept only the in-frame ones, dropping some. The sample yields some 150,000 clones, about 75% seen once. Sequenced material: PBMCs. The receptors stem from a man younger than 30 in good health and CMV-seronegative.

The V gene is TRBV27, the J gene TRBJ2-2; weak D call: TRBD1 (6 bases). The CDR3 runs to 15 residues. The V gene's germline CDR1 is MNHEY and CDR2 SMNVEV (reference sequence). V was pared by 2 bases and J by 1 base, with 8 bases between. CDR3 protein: CASSLAGVNTGELFF. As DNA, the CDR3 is TGTGCCAGCAGTTTAGCAGGGGTGAACACCGGGGAGCTGTTTTTT.

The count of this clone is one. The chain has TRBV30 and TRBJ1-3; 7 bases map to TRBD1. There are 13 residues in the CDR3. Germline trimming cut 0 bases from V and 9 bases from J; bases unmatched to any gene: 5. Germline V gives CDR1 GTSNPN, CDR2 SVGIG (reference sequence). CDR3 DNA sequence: TGTGCCTGGAGTGTACGACAGGGAGCCACCATATATTTT. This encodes CAWSVRQGATIYF.

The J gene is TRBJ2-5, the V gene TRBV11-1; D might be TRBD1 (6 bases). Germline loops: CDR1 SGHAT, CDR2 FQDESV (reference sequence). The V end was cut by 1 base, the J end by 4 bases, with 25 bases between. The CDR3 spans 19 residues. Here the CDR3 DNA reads TGTGCCAGCAGCTTAGTTCGGCCTCTATATGGGCAGGGGCGAGAGACCCAGTACTTC. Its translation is CASSLVRPLYGQGRETQYF.

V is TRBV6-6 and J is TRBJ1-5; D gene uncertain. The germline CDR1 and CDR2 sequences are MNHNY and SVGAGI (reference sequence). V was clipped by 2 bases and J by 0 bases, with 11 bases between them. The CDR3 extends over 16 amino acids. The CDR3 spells CASSYAGSVSNQPQHF. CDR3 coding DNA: TGTGCCAGCAGTTACGCTGGCAGCGTTAGCAATCAGCCCCAGCATTTT.

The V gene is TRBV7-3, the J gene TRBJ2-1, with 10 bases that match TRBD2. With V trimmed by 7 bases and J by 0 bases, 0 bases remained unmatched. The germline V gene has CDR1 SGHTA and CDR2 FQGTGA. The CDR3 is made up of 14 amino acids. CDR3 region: CASKRGGSYNEQFF. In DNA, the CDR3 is TGTGCCAGCAAGCGGGGGGGCTCCTACAATGAGCAGTTCTTC.

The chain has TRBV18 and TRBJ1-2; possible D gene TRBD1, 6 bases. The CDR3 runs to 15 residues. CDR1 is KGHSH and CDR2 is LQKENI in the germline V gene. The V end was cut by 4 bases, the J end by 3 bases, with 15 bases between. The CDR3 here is CASSRTGPADYGYTF. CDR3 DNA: TGTGCCAGCTCACGTACAGGGCCCGCGGACTATGGCTACACCTTC.

The CDR3 here is CASSSGQGDYGYTF. The CDR3 coding sequence is TGCGCCAGCAGTTCCGGACAGGGCGACTATGGCTACACCTTC. The chain has TRBV4-1 and TRBJ1-2, with 8 bases aligning to TRBD1. CDR1 and CDR2 from the germline V gene are MGHRA and YSYEKL. V gave up 6 bases and J gave up 3 bases; unmatched junction bases: 6. This CDR3 contains 14 residues.

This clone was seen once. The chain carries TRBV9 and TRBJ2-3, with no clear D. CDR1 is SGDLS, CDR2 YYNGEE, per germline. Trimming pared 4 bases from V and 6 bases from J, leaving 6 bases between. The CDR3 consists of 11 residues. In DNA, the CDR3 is TGTGCCAGCAGCTCCCGGGATACGCAGTATTTT. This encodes CASSSRDTQYF. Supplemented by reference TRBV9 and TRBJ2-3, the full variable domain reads DSGVTQTPKHLITATGQRVTLRCSPRSGDLSVYWYQQSLDQGLQFLIQYYNGEERAKGNILERFSAQQFPDLHSELNLSSLELGDSALYFCASSSRDTQYFGPGTRLTVL.

This chain's CDR3 is CASSLVKLFF. The CDR3 DNA sequence: TGTGCCAGCAGCTTAGTTAAGCTGTTTTTT. The V gene is TRBV7-9, the J gene TRBJ2-2; no clear D gene. The V end was cut by 1 base, the J end by 12 bases, with 3 bases between. The CDR3 loop spans 10 amino acids. The germline CDR1 and CDR2 sequences are SEHNR and FQNEAQ (reference sequence).

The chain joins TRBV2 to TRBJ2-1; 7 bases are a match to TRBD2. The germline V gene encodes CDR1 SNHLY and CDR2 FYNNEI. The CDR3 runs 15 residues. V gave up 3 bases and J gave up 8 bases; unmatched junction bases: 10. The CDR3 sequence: CASSDSETSRDEQFF. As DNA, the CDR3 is TGTGCCAGCAGTGATTCGGAGACTAGCAGGGATGAGCAGTTCTTC. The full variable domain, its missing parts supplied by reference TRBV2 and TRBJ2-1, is EPEVTQTPSHQVTQMGQEVILRCVPISNHLYFYWYRQILGQKVEFLVSFYNNEISEKSEIFDDQFSVERPDGSNFTLKIRSTKLEDSAMYFCASSDSETSRDEQFFGPGTRLTVL.

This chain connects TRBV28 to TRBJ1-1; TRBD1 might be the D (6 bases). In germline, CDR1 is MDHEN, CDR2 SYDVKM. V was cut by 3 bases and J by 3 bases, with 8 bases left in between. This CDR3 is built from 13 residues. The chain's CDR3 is CASSFYRDTEAFF. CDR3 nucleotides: TGTGCCAGCAGTTTCTACAGGGACACTGAAGCTTTCTTT.

In nucleotides, the CDR3 is TGTGCCAGCAGCTCCGGGTTCGCCGGGGAGCTGTTTTTT. Protein product: CASSSGFAGELFF. This chain links TRBV7-9 with TRBJ2-2, with D unclear. The CDR3 is 13 amino acids. V lost 4 bases, J lost 6 bases, and 9 bases lay in between. CDR1 is SEHNR and CDR2 is FQNEAQ in the germline V gene (reference sequence).

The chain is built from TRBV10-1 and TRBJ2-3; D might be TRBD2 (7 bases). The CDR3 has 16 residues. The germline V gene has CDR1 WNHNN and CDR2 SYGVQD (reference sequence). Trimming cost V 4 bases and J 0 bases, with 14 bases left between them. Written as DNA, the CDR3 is TGCGCCAGCAGTGGAGGGGGACTACTGAGCACAGATACGCAGTATTTT. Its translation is CASSGGGLLSTDTQYF.

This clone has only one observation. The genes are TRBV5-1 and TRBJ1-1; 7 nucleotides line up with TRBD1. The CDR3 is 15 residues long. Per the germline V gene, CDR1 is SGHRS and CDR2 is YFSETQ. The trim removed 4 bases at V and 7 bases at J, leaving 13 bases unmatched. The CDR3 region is CASSRDPRDRVEAFF. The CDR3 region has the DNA TGCGCCAGCAGCCGGGATCCCAGGGACAGAGTTGAAGCTTTCTTT.

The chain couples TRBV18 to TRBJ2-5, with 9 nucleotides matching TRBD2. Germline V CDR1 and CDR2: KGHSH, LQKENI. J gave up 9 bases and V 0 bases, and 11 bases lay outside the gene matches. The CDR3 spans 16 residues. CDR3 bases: TGTGCCAGCTCACCACCCCCTAGCGGGGTCAATGAGGCCCAGTACTTC. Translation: CASSPPPSGVNEAQYF. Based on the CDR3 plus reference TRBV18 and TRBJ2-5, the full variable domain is NAGVMQNPRHLVRRRGQEARLRCSPMKGHSHVYWYRQLPEEGLKFMVYLQKENIIDESGMPKERFSAEFPKEGPSILRIQQVVRGDSAAYFCASSPPPSGVNEAQYFGPGTRLLVL.

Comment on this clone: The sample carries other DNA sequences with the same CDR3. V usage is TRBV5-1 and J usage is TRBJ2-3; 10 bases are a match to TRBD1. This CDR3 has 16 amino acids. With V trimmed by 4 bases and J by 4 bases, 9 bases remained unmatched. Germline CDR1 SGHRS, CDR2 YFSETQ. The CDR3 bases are TGCGCCAGCAGCCTAAACCGGGACAGGGGTGCAGATACGCAGTATTTT. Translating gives CASSLNRDRGADTQYF.

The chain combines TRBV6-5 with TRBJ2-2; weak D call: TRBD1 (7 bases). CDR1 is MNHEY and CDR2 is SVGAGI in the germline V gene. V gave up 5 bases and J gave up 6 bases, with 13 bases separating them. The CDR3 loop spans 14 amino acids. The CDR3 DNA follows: TGTGCCAGCAGTCCAACAGGGGAGGCCGGGGAGCTGTTTTTT. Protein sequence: CASSPTGEAGELFF.

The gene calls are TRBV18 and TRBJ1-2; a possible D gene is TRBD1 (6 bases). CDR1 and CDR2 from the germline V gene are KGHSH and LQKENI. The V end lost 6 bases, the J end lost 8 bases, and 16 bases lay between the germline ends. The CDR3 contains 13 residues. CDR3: CASSSDRRYGYTF. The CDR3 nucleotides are TGTGCCAGCTCGTCGGACAGACGCTACGGCTACACCTTC.

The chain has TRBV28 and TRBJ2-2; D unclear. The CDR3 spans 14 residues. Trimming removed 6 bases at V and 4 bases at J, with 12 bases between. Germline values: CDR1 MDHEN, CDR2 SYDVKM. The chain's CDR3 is CASSPRSGTGELFF. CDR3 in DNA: TGTGCCAGCAGCCCCCGGTCGGGCACCGGGGAGCTGTTTTTT.

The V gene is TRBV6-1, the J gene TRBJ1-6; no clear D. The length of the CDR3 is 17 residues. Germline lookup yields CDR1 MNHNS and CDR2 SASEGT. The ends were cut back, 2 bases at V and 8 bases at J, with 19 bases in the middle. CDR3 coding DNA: TGTGCCAGCAGTGAATTTTATCTGACCGGGGATGATTCACCCCTCCACTTT. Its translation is CASSEFYLTGDDSPLHF.

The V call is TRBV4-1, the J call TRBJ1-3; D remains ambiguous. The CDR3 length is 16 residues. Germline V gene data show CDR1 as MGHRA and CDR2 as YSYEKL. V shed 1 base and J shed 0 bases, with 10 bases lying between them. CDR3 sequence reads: CASSQAPTDSGNTIYF. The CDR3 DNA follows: TGCGCCAGCAGCCAAGCCCCAACAGACTCTGGAAACACCATATATTTT.

CDR3 sequence reads: CASSIPSGYGYTF. CDR3 coding DNA: TGTGCCAGCAGTATCCCTTCAGGATATGGCTACACCTTC. The chain uses TRBV28 and TRBJ1-2; D unresolved. CDR3 length: 13 residues. In germline, CDR1 is MDHEN, CDR2 SYDVKM. Trimming removed 5 bases from V and 5 bases from J, with 12 bases in between.

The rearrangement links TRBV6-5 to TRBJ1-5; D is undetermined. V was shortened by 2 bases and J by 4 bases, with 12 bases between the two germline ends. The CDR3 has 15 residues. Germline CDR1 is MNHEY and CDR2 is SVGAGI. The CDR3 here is CASSYRSGGNQPQHF. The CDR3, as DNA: TGTGCCAGCAGTTACCGCTCCGGCGGAAATCAGCCCCAGCATTTT.

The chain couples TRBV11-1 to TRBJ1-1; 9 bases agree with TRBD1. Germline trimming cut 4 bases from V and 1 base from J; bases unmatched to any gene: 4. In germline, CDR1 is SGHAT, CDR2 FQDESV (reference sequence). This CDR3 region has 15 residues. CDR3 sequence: CASSYGTGRNTEAFF. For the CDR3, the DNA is TGTGCCAGCAGCTACGGGACAGGGAGGAACACTGAAGCTTTCTTT.

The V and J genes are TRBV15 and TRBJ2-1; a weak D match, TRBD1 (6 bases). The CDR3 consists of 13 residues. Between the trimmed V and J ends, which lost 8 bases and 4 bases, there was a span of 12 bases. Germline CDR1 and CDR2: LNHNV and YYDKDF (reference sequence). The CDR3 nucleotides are TGTGCCACCTCTAGGGGACAATACAATGAGCAGTTCTTC. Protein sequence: CATSRGQYNEQFF.

CDR3 bases: TGTGCCAGCAGCAAAGTATCAGGGGGCGAGGACGGGAACACTGAAGCTTTCTTT. As protein: CASSKVSGGEDGNTEAFF. The V gene is TRBV21-1, the J gene TRBJ1-1; TRBD1, the D gene given by the table, was not confirmed from the DNA. TRBV21-1 is a listed pseudogene. The CDR3 sequence is 18 residues long.